This TCR beta chain was identified during a study of breast tumors, draining lymph nodes, adjacent tissues. The CDR3 is 14 amino acids. Germline-derived CDR1 and CDR2 are SGHTA and FQGNSA. Trimming shortened V by 1 base and J by 7 bases, and 11 bases separated the two germline ends. Breast cancer patients provided tissue from their axillary draining lymph nodes. TCRdb re-called the multiplex PCR reads with MiXCR, one entry per CDR3 protein. The table shows about 140,000 distinct CDR3 sequences, with approximately 32% occurring only once. This clonotype was picked up many times. The V call is TRBV7-2, the J call TRBJ1-5; D remains ambiguous. Sequenced: axillary lymph node tissue. The source of this sequence is a female donor with breast cancer. Some clones in this sample may be carry-over from other donors' samples. CDR3 residues: CASSLDGAGQPQHF. DNA of the CDR3: TGTGCCAGCAGCTTAGATGGTGCGGGCCAGCCCCAGCATTTT. Variable domain in full (rest from reference TRBV7-2 and TRBJ1-5): GAGVSQSPSNKVTEKGKDVELRCDPISGHTALYWYRQSLGQGLEFLIYFQGNSAPDKSGLPSDRFSAERTGGSVSTLTIQRTQQEDSAVYLCASSLDGAGQPQHFGDGTRLSIL.